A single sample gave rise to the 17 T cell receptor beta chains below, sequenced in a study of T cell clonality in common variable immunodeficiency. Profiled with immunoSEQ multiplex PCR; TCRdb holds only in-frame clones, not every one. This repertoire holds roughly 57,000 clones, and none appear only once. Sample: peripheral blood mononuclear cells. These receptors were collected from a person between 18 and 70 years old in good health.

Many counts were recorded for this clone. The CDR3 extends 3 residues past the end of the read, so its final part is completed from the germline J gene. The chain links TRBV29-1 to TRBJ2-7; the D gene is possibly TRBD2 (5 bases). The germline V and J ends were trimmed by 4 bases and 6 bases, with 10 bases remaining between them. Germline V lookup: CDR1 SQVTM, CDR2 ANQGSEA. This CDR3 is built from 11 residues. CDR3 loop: CSVGTDSEQYF. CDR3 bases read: TGCAGCGTTGGGACGGACTCCGAG.

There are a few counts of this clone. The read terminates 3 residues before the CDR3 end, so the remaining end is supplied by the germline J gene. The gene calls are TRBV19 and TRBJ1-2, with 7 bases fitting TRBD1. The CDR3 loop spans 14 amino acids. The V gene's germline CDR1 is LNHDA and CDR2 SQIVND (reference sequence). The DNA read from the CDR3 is TGTGCCAGTAGTATAGTAAGGGGGCAATACGAC. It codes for CASSIVRGQYD. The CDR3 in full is CASSIVRGQYDYTF.

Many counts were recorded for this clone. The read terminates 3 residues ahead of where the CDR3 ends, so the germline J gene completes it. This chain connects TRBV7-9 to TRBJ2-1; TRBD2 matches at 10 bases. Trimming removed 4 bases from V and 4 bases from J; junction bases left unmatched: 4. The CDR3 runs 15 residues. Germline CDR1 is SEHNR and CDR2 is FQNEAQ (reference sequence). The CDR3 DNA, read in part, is TGTGCCAGCAGCTCGCCTAGCGGGGGATACAATGAG. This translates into CASSSPSGGYNE. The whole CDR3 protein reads CASSSPSGGYNEQFF.

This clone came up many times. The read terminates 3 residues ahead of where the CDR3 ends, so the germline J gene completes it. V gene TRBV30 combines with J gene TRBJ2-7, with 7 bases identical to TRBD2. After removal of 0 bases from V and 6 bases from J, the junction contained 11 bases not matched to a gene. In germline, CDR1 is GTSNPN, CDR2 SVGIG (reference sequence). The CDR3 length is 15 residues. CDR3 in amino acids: CAWSVRAGWVGEQYF. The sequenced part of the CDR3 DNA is TGTGCCTGGAGTGTTCGAGCGGGATGGGTCGGCGAG.

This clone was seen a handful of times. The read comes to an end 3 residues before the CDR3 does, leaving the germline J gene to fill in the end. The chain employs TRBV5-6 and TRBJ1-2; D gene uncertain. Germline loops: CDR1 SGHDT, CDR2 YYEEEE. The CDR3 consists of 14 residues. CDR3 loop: CASYASGSSYDYTF. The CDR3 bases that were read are TGTGCCAGTTACGCTAGCGGGAGCTCCTACGAC.

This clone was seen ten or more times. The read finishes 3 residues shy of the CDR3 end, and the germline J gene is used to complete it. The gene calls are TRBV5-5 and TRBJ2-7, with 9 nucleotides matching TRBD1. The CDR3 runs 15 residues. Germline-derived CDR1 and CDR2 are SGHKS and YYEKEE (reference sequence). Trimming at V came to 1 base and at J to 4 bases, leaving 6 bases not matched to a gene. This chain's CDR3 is CASSLSSGTGYEQYF. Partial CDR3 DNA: TGTGCCAGCAGCTTGTCTTCCGGGACAGGGTACGAG.

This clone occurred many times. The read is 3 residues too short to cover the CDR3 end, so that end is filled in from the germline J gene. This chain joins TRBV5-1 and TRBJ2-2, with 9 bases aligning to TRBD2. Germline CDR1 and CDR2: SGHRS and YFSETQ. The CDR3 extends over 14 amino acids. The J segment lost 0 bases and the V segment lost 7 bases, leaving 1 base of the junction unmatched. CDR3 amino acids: CASRTSANTGELFF. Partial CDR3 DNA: TGCGCCAGCCGGACTAGCGCGAACACCGGGGAG.

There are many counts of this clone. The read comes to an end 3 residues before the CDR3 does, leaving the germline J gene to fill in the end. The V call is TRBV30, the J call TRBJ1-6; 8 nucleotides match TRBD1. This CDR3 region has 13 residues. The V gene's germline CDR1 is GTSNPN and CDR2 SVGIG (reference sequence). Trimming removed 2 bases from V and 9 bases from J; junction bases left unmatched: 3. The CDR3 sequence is CAWSQDRASPLHF. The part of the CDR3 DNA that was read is TGTGCCTGGAGTCAGGACAGGGCTTCACCC.

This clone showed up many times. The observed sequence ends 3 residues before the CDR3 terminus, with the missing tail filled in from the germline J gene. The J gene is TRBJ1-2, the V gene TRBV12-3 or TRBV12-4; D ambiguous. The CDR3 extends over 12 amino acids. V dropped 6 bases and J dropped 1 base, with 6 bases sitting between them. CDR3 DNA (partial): TGTGCCAGCAGCAGAATTAACTATGGC. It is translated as CASSRINYG. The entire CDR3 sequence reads CASSRINYGYTF.

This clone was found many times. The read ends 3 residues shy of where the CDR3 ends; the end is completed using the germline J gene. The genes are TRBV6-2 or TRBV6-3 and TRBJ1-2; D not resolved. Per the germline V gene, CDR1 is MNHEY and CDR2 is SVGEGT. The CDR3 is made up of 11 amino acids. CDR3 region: CASSWAWGYTF. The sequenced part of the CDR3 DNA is TGTGCCAGCAGTTGGGCCTGGGGC.

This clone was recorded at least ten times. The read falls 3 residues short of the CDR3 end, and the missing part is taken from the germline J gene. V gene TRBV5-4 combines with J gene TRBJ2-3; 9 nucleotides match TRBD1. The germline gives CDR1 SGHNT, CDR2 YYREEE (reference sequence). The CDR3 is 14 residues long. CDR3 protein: CASSSRQGVDTQYF. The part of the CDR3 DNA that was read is TGTGCCAGCAGCAGCCGACAGGGGGTTGACACG. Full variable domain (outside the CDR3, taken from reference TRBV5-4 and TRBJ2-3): ETGVTQSPTHLIKTRGQQVTLRCSSQSGHNTVSWYQQALGQGPQFIFQYYREEENGRGNFPPRFSGLQFPNYSSELNVNALELDDSALYLCASSSRQGVDTQYFGPGTRLTVL.

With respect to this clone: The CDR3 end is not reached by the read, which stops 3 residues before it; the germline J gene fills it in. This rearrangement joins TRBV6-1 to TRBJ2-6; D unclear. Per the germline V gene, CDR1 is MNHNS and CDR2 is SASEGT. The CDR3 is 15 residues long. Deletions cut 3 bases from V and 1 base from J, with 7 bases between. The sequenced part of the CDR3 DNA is TGTGCCAGCAGTGACAGGAGTTCTGGGGCCAACGTC. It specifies CASSDRSSGANV. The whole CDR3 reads CASSDRSSGANVLTF.

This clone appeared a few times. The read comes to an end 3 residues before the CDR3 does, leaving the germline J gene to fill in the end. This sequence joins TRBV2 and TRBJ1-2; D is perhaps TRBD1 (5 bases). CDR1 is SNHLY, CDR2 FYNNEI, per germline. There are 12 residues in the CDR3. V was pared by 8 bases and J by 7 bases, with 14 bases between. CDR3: CASSIGGSGYTF. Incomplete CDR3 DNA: TGTGCCAGCTCAATCGGGGGTAGTGGC. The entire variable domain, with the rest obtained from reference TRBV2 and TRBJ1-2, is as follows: EPEVTQTPSHQVTQMGQEVILRCVPISNHLYFYWYRQILGQKVEFLVSFYNNEISEKSEIFDDQFSVERPDGSNFTLKIRSTKLEDSAMYFCASSIGGSGYTFGSGTRLTVV.

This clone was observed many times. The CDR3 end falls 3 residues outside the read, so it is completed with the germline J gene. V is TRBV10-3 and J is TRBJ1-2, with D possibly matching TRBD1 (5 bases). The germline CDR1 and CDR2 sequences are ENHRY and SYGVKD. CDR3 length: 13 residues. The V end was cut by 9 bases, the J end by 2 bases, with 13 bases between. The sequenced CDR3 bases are TGTGCCATGGCCCCGGACACGAACTATGGC. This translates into CAMAPDTNYG. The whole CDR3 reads CAMAPDTNYGYTF.

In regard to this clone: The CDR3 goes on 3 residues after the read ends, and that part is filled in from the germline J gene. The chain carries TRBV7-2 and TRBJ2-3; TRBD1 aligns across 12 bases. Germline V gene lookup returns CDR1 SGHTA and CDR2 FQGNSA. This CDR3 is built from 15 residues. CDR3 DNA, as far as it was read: TGTGCCAGCAGGGGACAGGGGGCGGAACAAGAGACG. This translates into CASRGQGAEQET. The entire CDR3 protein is CASRGQGAEQETQYF.

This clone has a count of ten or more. CDR3 loop: CSAVPGNYGYTF. CDR3 DNA, as far as it was read: TGCAGTGCTGTCCCGGGGAACTATGGC. V gene TRBV29-1 combines with J gene TRBJ1-2; D unresolved. The observed sequence ends 3 residues before the CDR3 terminus, with the missing tail filled in from the germline J gene. The germline gives CDR1 SQVTM, CDR2 ANQGSEA. This CDR3 contains 12 residues.

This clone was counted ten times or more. CDR3 loop: CASSYRVDTEAFF. The DNA read from the CDR3 is TGTGCCAGCAGCTACAGGGTAGACACTGAA. V usage is TRBV2 and J usage is TRBJ1-1; tentative D call: TRBD1 (6 bases). The CDR3 end falls 3 residues outside the read, so it is completed with the germline J gene. CDR3 length equals 13 residues. Looked up from germline, CDR1 is SNHLY and CDR2 is FYNNEI. V dropped 6 bases and J dropped 3 bases, with 11 bases sitting between them.